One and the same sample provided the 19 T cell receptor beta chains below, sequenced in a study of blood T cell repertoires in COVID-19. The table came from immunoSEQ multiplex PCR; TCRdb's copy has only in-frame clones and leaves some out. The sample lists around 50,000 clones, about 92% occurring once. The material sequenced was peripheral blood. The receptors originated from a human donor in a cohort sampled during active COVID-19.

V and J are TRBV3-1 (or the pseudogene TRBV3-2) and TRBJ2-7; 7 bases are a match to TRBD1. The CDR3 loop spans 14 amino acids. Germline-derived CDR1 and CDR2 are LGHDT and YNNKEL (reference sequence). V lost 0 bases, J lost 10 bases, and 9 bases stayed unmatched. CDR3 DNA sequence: TGTGCCAGCAGCCAAGATAAAGGGACAGAAATACAGTACTTC. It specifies CASSQDKGTEIQYF.

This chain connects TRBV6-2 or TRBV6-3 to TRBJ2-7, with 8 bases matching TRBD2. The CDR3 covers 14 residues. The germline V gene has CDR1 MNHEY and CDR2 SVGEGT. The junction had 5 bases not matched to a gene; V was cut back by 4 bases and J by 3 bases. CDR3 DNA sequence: TGTGCCAGCAGTTTTGCCGGGAGGGGCTACGAGCAGTACTTC. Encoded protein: CASSFAGRGYEQYF.

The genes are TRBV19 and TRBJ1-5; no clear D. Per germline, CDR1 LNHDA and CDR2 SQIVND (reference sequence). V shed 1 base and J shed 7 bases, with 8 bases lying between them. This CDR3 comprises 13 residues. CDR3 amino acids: CASSIGMGQPQHF. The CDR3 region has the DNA TGTGCCAGTAGTATAGGAATGGGCCAGCCCCAGCATTTT.

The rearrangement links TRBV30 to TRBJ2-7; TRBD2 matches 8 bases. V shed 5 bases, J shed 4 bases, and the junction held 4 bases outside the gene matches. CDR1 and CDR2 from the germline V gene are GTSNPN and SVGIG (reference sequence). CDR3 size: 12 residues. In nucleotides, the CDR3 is TGTGCCTGGGGACTAGCCGAGTACGAGCAGTACTTC. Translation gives CAWGLAEYEQYF.

The CDR3 here is CASSQTSGSGYGQFF. CDR3 nucleotides: TGTGCCAGCAGCCAAACTAGCGGGAGTGGTTATGGGCAGTTCTTC. The chain employs TRBV3-1 (or the pseudogene TRBV3-2) and TRBJ2-1; 11 nucleotides match TRBD2. Germline values: CDR1 LGHDT, CDR2 YNNKEL (reference sequence). The CDR3 consists of 15 residues. Germline trimming cut 2 bases from V and 12 bases from J; bases unmatched to any gene: 9.

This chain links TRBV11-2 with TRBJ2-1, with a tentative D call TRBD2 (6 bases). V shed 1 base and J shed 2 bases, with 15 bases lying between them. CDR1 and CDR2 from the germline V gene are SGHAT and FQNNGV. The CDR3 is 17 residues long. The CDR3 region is CASSLGGGPVPYNEQFF. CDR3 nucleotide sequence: TGTGCCAGCAGCTTAGGTGGAGGGCCGGTACCCTACAATGAGCAGTTCTTC. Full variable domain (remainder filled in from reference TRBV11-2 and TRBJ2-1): EAGVAQSPRYKIIEKRQSVAFWCNPISGHATLYWYQQILGQGPKLLIQFQNNGVVDDSQLPKDRFSAERLKGVDSTLKIQPAKLEDSAVYLCASSLGGGPVPYNEQFFGPGTRLTVL.

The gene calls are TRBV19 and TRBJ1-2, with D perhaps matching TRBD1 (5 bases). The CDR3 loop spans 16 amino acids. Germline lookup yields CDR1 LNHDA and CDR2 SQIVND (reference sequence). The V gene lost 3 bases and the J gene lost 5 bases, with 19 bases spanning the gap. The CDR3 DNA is TGTGCCAGTAGTATGGAGCTCGAGGCAGGGTGGTATGGCTACACCTTC. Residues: CASSMELEAGWYGYTF.

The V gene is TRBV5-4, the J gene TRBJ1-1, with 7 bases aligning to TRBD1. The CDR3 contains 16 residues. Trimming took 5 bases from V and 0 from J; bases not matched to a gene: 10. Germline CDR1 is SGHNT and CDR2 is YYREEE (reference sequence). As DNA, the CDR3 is TGTGCCAGCAGTAGAAAGGGACAGCCCTTGAACACTGAAGCTTTCTTT. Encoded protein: CASSRKGQPLNTEAFF.

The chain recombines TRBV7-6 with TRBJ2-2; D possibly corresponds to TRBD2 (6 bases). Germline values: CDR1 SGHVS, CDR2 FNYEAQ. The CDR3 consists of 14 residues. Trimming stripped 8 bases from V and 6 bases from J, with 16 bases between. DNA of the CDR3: TGTGCCAGCCAGGAGCAGATAGCGGCCGGGGAGCTGTTTTTT. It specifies CASQEQIAAGELFF.

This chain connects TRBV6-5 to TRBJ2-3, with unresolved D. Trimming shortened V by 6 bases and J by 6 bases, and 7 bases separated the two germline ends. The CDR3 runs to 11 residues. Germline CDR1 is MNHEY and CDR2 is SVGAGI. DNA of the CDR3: TGTGCCAGCAGCTTCTTGGATACGCAGTATTTT. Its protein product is CASSFLDTQYF.

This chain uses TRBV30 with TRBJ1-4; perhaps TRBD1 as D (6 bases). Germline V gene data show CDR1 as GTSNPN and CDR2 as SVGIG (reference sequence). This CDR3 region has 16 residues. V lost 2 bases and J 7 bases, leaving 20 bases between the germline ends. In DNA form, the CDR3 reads TGTGCCTGGAGTCCGTACTGGACAGCCGGCGGTGAAAAACTGTTTTTT. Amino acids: CAWSPYWTAGGEKLFF. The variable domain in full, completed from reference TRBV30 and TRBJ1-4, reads SQTIHQWPATLVQPVGSPLSLECTVEGTSNPNLYWYRQAAGRGLQLLFYSVGIGQISSEVPQNLSASRPQDRQFILSSKKLLLSDSGFYLCAWSPYWTAGGEKLFFGSGTQLSVL.

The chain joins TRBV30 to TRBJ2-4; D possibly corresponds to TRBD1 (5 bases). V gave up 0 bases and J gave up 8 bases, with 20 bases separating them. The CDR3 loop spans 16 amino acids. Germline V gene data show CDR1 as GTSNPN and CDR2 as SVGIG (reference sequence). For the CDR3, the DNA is TGTGCCTGGAGTGTACAAGGACAACCCTTTGGGGACATTCAGTACTTC. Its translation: CAWSVQGQPFGDIQYF.

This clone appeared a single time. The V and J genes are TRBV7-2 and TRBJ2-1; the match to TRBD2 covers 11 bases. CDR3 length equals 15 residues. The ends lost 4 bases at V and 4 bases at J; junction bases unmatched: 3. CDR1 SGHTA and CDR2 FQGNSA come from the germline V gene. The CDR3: CASSSLAGAYNEQFF. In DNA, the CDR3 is TGTGCCAGCAGCTCACTAGCGGGAGCTTACAATGAGCAGTTCTTC.

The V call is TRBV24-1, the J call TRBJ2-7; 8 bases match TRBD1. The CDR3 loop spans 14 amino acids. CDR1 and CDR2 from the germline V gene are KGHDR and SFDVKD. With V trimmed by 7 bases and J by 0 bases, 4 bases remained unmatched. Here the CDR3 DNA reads TGTGCCACCAGCAGGACAGGGAGCTCCTACGAGCAGTACTTC. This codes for CATSRTGSSYEQYF.

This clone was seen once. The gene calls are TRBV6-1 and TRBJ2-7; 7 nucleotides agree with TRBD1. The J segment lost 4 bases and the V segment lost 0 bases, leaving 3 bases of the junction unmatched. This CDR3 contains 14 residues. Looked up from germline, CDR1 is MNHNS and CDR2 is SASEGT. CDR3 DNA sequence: TGTGCCAGCAGTGAAGCGAAGGGGGCTTACGAGCAGTACTTC. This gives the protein CASSEAKGAYEQYF.

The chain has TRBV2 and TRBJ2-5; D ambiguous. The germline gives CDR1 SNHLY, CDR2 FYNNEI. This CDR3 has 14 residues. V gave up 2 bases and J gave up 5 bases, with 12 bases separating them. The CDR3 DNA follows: TGTGCCAGCAGTGAATTCAGGCAGTGGGAGACCCAGTACTTC. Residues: CASSEFRQWETQYF.

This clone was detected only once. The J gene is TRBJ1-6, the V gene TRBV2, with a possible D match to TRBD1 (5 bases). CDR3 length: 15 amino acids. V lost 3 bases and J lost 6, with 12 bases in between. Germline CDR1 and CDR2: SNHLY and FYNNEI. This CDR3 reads CASSEIRGGNSPLHF. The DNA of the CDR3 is TGTGCCAGCAGTGAGATAAGGGGTGGTAATTCACCCCTCCACTTT.

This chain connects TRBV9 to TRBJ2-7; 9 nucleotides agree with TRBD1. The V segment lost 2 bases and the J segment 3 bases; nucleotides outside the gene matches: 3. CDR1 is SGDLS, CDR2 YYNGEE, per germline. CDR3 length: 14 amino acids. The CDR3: CASSVRDRDYEQYF. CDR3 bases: TGTGCCAGCAGCGTTAGGGACAGGGACTACGAGCAGTACTTC. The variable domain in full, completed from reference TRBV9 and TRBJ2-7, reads DSGVTQTPKHLITATGQRVTLRCSPRSGDLSVYWYQQSLDQGLQFLIQYYNGEERAKGNILERFSAQQFPDLHSELNLSSLELGDSALYFCASSVRDRDYEQYFGPGTRLTVT.

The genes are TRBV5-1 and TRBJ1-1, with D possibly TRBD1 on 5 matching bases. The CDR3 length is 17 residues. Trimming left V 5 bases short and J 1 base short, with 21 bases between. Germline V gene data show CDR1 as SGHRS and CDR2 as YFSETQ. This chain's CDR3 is CASSSAYRGGKNTEAFF. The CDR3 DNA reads TGCGCCAGCAGTTCAGCCTACCGCGGGGGGAAGAACACTGAAGCTTTCTTT. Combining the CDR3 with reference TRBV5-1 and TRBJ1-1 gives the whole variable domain KAGVTQTPRYLIKTRGQQVTLSCSPISGHRSVSWYQQTPGQGLQFLFEYFSETQRNKGNFPGRFSGRQFSNSRSEMNVSTLELGDSALYLCASSSAYRGGKNTEAFFGQGTRLTVV.